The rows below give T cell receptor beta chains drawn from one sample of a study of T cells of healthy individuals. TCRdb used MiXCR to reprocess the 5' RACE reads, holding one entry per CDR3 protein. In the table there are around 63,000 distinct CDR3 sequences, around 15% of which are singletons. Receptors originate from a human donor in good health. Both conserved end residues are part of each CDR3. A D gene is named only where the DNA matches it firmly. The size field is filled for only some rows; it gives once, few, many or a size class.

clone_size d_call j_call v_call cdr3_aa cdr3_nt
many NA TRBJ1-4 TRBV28 CASSLRGIGEKLFF TGTGCCAGCAGTTTGAGGGGGATTGGGGAAAAACTGTTTTTT
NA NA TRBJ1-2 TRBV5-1 CASSLTGANYGYTF TGCGCCAGCAGCTTGACAGGCGCGAACTATGGCTACACCTTC
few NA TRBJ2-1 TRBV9 CASSGLERNNEQFF TGTGCCAGCAGCGGACTAGAACGGAACAATGAGCAGTTCTTC
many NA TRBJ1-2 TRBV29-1 CSVEGFVGDFYTF TGCAGCGTTGAGGGATTCGTAGGGGATTTCTACACCTTC
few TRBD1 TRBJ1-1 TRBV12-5 CASGFPPTGAPNTEAFF TGTGCTAGTGGTTTTCCCCCAACAGGGGCCCCGAACACTGAAGCTTTCTTT
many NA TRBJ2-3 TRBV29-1 CSVAPTTASTDTQYF TGCAGCGTTGCGCCCACGACAGCTAGCACAGATACGCAGTATTTT
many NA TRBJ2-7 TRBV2 CASTARSYSEQYF TGTGCCAGCACAGCTCGGTCGTACTCCGAGCAGTACTTC
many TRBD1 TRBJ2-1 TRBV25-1 CASSDPADRGNEQFF TGTGCCAGCAGTGATCCCGCGGACAGGGGCAATGAGCAGTTCTTC
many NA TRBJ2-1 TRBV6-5 CASSLGVLNEQFF TGTGCCAGCAGTTTGGGGGTACTTAATGAGCAGTTCTTC
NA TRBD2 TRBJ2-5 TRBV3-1 CASSQEGQRGQYF TGTGCCAGCAGCCAAGAGGGGCAGCGGGGGCAGTACTTC
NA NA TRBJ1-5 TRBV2 CASSESPVQPQHF TGTGCCAGCAGTGAATCCCCGGTCCAGCCCCAGCATTTT
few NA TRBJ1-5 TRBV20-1 CSARVDSVQPQHF TGCAGTGCTAGAGTCGACAGTGTTCAGCCCCAGCATTTT
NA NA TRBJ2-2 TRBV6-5 CASSYFDPTGDTGELFF TGTGCCAGCAGTTACTTTGACCCAACTGGGGACACCGGGGAGCTGTTTTTT
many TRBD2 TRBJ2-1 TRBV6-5 CASSWTRSNEQFF TGTGCCAGCAGTTGGACTAGGAGCAATGAGCAGTTCTTC
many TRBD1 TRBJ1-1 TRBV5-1 CASSRQTGMNTEAFF TGCGCCAGCAGCCGACAGACAGGGATGAACACTGAAGCTTTCTTT
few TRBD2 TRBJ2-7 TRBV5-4 CASSLGGKYEQYF TGTGCCAGCAGCCTGGGGGGGAAATACGAGCAGTACTTC
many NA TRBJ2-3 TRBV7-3 CASSPLGSWKDTQYF TGTGCCAGCAGCCCCTTGGGGAGTTGGAAAGATACGCAGTATTTT
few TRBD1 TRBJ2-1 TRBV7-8 CASSWDSSSYNEQFF TGTGCCAGCAGCTGGGACAGTAGCTCCTACAATGAGCAGTTCTTC
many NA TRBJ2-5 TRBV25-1 CASSQIQETQYF TGTGCCAGCAGTCAAATCCAAGAGACCCAGTACTTC
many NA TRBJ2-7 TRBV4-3 CASSQDVGYEQYF TGCGCCAGCAGCCAAGATGTCGGGTACGAGCAGTACTTC
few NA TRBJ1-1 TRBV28 CASSLYTGLNTEAFF TGTGCCAGCAGTTTGTATACAGGCTTGAACACTGAAGCTTTCTTT
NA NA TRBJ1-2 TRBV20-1 CSARPTNRGYTF TGCAGTGCTAGGCCCACTAATCGGGGCTACACCTTC
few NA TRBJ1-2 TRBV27 CASSLGMRGLGYGYTF TGTGCCAGCAGTTTAGGGATGAGAGGTCTAGGCTATGGCTACACCTTC